This T cell receptor (beta chain) appears in the sequencing data of a study of T-cell reconstitution after alpha-beta-depleted transplantation in children. This clonotype has a count of ten or more. Unique molecular identifiers were used to barcode this TCRbeta library. TCRdb processed the PCR reads anew with MiXCR; each CDR3 protein has one entry. The profile shows roughly 220,000 distinct CDR3 sequences, 9.5% to 15% of them singletons. CDR3 length: 14 residues. V was cut by 4 bases and J by 3 bases, with 13 bases left in between. Germline assignment: CDR1 SGHTA and CDR2 FQGNSA. The specimen comprised PBMCs from the stem cell graft donor, sampled from the stem cell graft. The J gene is TRBJ2-7, the V gene TRBV7-2, with unresolved D. The receptor was isolated from a human donor who donated a stem cell graft to a child with acute lymphoblastic leukemia. The CDR3 protein is CASSSAVPHYEQYF. CDR3 nucleotide sequence: TGTGCCAGCAGCTCCGCTGTCCCCCACTACGAGCAGTACTTC.